This T cell receptor beta chain was identified during a study of T cell responses to AZD1222 COVID-19 vaccine. The study, taken as a whole, reports: The donors showed a predominance of white British ancestry and of females, with possible underestimation of clonal diversity. Nearly half of spike-specific TCRs reportedly target variant regions that are unmutated in the B.1.351 and B.1.1.7 variants. At 160-218 and 743-854, vaccine-associated CD4 TCRs were dominant, and they spanned spike.

Pooled in the analysis were second doses at about 4 or about 12 weeks. Assay: immunoSEQ multiplex PCR; the TCRdb copy retains only in-frame clones and omits some. In the table there are fewer than 150,000 clones, roughly nine tenths of which are singletons. A note on this clone: Its antigen is as yet unknown.

This CDR3 is built from 13 residues. Germline V lookup: CDR1 SGDLS, CDR2 YYNGEE. Trimming left V 3 bases short and J 4 bases short, with 10 bases between. The genes are TRBV9 and TRBJ1-1; D might be TRBD1 (5 bases). The sequencing here drew on peripheral blood, taken 28 days after the second AZD1222 dose. The receptor was derived from an adult who received the AZD1222 COVID-19 vaccine. CDR3 sequence reads: CASSGPGTTEAFF. The CDR3 bases are TGTGCCAGCAGCGGACCAGGGACCACTGAAGCTTTCTTT.